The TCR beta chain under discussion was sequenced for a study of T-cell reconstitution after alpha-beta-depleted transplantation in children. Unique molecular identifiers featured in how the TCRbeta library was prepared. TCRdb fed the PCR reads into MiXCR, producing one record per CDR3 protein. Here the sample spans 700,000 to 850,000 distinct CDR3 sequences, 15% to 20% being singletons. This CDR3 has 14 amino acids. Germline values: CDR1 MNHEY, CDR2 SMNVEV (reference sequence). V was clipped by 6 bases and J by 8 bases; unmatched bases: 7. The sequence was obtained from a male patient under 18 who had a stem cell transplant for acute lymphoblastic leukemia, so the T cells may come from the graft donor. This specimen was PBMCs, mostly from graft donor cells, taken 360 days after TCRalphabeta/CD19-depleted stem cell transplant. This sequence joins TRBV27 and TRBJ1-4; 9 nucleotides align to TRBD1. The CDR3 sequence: CASSARTGGEKLFF. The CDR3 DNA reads TGTGCCAGCAGCGCTCGCACAGGGGGCGAAAAACTGTTTTTT.